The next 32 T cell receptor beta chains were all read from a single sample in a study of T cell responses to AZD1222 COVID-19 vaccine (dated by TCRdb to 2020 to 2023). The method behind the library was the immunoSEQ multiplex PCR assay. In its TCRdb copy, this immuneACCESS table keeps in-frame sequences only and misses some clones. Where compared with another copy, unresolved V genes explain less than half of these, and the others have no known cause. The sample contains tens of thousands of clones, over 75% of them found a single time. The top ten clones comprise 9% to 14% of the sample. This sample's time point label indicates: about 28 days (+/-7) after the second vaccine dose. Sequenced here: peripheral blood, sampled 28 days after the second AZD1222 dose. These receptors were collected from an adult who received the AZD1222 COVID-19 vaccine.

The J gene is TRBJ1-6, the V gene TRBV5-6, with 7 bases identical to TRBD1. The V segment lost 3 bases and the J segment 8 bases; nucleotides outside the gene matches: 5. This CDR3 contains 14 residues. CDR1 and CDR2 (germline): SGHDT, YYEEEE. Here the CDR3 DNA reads TGTGCCAGCAGCTGGGGGGACAGTCATTCACCCCTCCACTTT. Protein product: CASSWGDSHSPLHF.

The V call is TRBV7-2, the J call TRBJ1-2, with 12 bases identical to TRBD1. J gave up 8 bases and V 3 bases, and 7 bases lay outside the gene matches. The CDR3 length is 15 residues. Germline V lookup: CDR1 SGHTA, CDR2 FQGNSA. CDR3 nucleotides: TGTGCCAGCAGCTTGAAGGGACAGGGGGCGTCGGGCTACACCTTC. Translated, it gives CASSLKGQGASGYTF.

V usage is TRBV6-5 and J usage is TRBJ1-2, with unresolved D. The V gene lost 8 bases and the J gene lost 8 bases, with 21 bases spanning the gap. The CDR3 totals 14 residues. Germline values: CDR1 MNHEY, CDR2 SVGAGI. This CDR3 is CASVPGSQTKGYTF. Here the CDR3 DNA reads TGTGCCAGCGTTCCCGGGAGTCAAACGAAAGGCTACACCTTC.

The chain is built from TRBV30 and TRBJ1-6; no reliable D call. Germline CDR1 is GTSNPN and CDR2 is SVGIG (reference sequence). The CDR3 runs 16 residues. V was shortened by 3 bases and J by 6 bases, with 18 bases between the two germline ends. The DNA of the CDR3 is TGTGCCTGGAGAGGCTCGTGGTTCTTCGGTAATTCACCCCTCCACTTT. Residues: CAWRGSWFFGNSPLHF.

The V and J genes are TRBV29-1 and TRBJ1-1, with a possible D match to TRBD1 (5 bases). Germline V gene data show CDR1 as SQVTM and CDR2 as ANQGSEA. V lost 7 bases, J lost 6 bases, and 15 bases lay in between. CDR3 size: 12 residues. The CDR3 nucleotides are TGCAGCGCCCTCGTCGGGGCCGCTGAAGCTTTCTTT. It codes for CSALVGAAEAFF. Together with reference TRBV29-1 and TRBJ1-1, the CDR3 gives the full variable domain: SAVISQKPSRDICQRGTSLTIQCQVDSQVTMMFWYRQQPGQSLTLIATANQGSEATYESGFVIDKFPISRPNLTFSTLTVSNMSPEDSSIYLCSALVGAAEAFFGQGTRLTVV.

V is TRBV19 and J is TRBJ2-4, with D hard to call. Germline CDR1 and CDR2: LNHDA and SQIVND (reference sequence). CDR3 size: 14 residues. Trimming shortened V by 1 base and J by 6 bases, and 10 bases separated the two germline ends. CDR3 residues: CASSIAGLPNIQYF. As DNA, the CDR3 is TGTGCCAGTAGTATAGCTGGCTTGCCAAACATTCAGTACTTC.

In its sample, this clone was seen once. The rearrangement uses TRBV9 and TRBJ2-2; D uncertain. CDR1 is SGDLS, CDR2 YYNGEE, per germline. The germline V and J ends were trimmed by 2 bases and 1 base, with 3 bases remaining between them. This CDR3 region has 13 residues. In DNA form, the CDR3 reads TGTGCCAGCAGCGTGAGGAACACCGGGGAGCTGTTTTTT. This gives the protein CASSVRNTGELFF.

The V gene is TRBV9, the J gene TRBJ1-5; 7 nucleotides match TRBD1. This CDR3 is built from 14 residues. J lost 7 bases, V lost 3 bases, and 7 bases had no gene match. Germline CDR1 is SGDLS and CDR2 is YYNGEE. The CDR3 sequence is CASSAGQEGQPQHF. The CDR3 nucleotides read TGTGCCAGCAGCGCCGGACAGGAGGGCCAGCCCCAGCATTTT. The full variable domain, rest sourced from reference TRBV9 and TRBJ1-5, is DSGVTQTPKHLITATGQRVTLRCSPRSGDLSVYWYQQSLDQGLQFLIQYYNGEERAKGNILERFSAQQFPDLHSELNLSSLELGDSALYFCASSAGQEGQPQHFGDGTRLSIL.

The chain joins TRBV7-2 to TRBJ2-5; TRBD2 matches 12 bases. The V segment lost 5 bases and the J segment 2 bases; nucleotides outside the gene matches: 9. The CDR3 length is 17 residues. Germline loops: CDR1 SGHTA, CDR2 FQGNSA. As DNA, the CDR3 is TGTGCCAGCAGCCCCGGACTAGCGGGAACGATACAAGAGACCCAGTACTTC. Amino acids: CASSPGLAGTIQETQYF.

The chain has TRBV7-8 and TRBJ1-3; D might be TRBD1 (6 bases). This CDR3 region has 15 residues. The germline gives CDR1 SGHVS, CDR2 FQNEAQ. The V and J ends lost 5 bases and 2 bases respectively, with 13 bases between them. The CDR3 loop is CASSPFGGPGNTIYF. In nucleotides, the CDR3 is TGTGCCAGCAGCCCCTTTGGGGGGCCTGGAAACACCATATATTTT.

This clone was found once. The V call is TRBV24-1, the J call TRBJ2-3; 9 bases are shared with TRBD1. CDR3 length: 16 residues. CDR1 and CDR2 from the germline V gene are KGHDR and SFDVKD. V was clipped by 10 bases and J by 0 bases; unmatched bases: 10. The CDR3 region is CATGHSGTGSTDTQYF. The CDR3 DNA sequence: TGTGCCACAGGACACTCCGGGACAGGGAGCACAGATACGCAGTATTTT.

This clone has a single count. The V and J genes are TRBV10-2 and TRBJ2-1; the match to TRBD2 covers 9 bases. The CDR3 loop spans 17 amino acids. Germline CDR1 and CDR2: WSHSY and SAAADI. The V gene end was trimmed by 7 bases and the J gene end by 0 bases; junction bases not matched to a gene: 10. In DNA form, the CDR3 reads TGCGCCAGCATCGGTGGGACTAGCTGGAGCTCCTACAATGAGCAGTTCTTC. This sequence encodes CASIGGTSWSSYNEQFF.

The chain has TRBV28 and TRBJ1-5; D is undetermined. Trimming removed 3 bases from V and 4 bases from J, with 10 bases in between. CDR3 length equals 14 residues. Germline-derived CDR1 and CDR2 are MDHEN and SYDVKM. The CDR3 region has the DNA TGTGCCAGCAGTTTCCCCAAGGGAAATCAGCCCCAGCATTTT. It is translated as CASSFPKGNQPQHF.

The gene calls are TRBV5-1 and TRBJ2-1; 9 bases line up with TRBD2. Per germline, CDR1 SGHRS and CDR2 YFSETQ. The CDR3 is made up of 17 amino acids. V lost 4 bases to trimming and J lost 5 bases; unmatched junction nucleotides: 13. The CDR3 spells CASSLSGGTKSDNEQFF. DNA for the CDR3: TGCGCCAGCAGCCTGAGCGGGGGGACAAAGAGCGACAATGAGCAGTTCTTC.

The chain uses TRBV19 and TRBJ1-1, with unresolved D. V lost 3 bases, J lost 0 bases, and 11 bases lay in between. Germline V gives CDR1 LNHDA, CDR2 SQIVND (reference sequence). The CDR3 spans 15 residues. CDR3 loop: CASSILTTMNTEAFF. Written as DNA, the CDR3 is TGTGCCAGTAGTATCCTCACAACTATGAACACTGAAGCTTTCTTT.

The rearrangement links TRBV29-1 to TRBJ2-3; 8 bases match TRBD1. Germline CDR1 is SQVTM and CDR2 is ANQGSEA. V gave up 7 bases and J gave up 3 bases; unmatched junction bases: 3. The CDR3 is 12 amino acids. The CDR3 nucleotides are TGCAGCGGGGGACAGGAAACAGATACGCAGTATTTT. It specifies CSGGQETDTQYF.

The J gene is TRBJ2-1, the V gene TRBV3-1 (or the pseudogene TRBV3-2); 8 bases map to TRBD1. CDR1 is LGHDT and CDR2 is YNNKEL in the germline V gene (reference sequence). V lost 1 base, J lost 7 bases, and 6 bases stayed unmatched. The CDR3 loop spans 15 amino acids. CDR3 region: CASSQGTGPRNEQFF. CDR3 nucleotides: TGTGCCAGCAGCCAAGGGACAGGGCCTAGGAATGAGCAGTTCTTC.

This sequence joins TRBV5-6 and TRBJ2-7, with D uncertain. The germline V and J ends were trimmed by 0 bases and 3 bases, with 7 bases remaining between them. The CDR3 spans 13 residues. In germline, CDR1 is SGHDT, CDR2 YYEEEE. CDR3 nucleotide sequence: TGTGCCAGCAGCTTGGGCCGAGTCTACGAGCAGTACGTC. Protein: CASSLGRVYEQYV.

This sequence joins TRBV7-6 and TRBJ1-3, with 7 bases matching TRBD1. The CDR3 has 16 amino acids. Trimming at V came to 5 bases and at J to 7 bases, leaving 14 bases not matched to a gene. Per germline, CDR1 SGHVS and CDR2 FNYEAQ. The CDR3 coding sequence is TGTGCCAGCAGCACAGACCCGGAGACAGGGCGGAACACCATATATTTT. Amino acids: CASSTDPETGRNTIYF.

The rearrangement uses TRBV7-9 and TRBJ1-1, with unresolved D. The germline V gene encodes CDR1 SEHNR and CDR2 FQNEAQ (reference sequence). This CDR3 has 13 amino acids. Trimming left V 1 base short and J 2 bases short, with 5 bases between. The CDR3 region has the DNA TGTGCCAGCAGCTTAGACAGTAACACTGAAGCTTTCTTT. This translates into CASSLDSNTEAFF.

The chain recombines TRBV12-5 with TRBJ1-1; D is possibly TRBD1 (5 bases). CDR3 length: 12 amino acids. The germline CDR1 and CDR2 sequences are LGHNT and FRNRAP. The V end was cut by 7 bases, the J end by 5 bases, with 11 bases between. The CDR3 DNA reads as TGTGCTAGTGCCCAGGGCCGGACTGAAGCTTTCTTT. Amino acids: CASAQGRTEAFF.

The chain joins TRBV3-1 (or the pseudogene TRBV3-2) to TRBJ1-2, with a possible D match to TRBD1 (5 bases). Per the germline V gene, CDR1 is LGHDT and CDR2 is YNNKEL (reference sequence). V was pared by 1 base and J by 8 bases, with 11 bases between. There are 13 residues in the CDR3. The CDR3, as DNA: TGTGCCAGCAGCCAAGGGACAATCAGCGGCTACACCTTC. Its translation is CASSQGTISGYTF.

The DNA of the CDR3 is TGTGCCAGTAGTAGAGGACTAAGTTTTAGCACAGATACGCAGTATTTT. Translated: CASSRGLSFSTDTQYF. V usage is TRBV19 and J usage is TRBJ2-3, with D possibly TRBD2 on 6 matching bases. Germline V CDR1 and CDR2: LNHDA, SQIVND (reference sequence). The CDR3 covers 16 residues. The V gene lost 4 bases and the J gene lost 0 bases, with 14 bases spanning the gap. Variable domain in full (rest from reference TRBV19 and TRBJ2-3): DGGITQSPKYLFRKEGQNVTLSCEQNLNHDAMYWYRQDPGQGLRLIYYSQIVNDFQKGDIAEGYSVSREKKESFPLTVTSAQKNPTAFYLCASSRGLSFSTDTQYFGPGTRLTVL.

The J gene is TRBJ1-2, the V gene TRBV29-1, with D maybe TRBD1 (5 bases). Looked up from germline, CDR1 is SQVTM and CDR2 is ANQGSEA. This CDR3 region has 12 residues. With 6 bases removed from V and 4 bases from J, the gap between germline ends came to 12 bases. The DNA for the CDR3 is TGCAGCGTATGGGGGACGGTCTATGGCTACACCTTC. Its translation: CSVWGTVYGYTF.

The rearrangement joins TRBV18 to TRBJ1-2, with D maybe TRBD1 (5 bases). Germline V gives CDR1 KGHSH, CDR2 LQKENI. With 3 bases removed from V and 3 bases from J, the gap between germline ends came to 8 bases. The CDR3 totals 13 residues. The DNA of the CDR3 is TGTGCCAGCTCACCGACAGTCGACTATGGCTACACCTTC. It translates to CASSPTVDYGYTF.

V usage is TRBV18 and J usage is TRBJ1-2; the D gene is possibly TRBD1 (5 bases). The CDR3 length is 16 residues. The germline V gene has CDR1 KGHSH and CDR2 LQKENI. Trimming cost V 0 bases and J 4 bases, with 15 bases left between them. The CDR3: CASSPPGVPPGYGYTF. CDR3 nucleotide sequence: TGTGCCAGCTCACCACCGGGGGTCCCCCCCGGCTATGGCTACACCTTC.

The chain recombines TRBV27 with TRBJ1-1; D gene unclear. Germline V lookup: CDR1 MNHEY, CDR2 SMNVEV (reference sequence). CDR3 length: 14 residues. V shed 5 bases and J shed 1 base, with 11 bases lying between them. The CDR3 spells CASSLNRGNTEAFF. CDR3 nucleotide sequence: TGTGCCAGCAGTCTAAACCGGGGGAACACTGAAGCTTTCTTT.

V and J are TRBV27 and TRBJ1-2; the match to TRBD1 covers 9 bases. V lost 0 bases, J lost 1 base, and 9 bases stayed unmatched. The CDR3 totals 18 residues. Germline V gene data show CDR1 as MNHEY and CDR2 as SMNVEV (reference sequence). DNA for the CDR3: TGTGCCAGCAGTTTATCGGTGGGACAGGGAATGAGTAACTATGGCTACACCTTC. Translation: CASSLSVGQGMSNYGYTF.

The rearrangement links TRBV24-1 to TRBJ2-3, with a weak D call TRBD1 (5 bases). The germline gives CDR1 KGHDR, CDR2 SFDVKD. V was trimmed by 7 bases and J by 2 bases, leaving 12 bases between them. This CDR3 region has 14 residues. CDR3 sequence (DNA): TGTGCCACCAGGGACACAGCAAACACAGATACGCAGTATTTT. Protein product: CATRDTANTDTQYF.

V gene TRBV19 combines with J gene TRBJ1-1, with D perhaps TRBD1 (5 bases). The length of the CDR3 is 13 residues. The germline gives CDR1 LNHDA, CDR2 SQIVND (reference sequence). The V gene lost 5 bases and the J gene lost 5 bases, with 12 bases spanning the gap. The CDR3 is CASSRQGWTEAFF. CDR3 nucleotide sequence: TGTGCCAGTAGTCGGCAGGGTTGGACTGAAGCTTTCTTT.

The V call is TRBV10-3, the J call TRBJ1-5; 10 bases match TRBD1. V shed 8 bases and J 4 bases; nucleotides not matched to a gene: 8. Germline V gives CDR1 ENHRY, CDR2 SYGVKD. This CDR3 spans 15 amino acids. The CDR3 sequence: CAIRLTGGLNQPQHF. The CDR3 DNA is TGTGCCATCCGCCTGACAGGGGGCTTGAATCAGCCCCAGCATTTT.

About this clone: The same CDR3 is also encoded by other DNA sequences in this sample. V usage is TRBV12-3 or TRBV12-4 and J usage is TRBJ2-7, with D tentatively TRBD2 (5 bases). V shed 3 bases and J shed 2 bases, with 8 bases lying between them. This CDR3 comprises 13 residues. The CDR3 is CASSFTGAYEQYF. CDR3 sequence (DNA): TGTGCCAGCAGTTTCACCGGGGCCTACGAGCAGTACTTC.